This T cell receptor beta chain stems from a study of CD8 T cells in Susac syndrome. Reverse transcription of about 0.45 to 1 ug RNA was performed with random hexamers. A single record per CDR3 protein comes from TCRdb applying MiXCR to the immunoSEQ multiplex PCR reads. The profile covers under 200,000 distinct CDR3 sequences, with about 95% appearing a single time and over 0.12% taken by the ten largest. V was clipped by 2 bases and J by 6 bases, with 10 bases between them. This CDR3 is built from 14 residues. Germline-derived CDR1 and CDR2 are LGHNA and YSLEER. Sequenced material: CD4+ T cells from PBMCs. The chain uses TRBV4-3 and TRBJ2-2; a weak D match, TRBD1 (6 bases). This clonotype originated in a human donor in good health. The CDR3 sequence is CASSQLTGPGELFF. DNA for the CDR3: TGCGCCAGCAGCCAACTAACAGGGCCCGGGGAGCTGTTTTTT.